This TCR beta chain stems from a study of neurological immune-mediated disorders. Trimming took off 7 bases at V and 2 bases at J, with 21 bases between the two ends. This CDR3 has 16 residues. Germline V gives CDR1 SGHVS, CDR2 FQNEAQ. This clonotype was detected many times. Its antigen is unidentified. Study observations and caveats: None of the CDR3 amino acid sequences found in expanded clones was shared across subjects. This suggests that the TCR-beta repertoires were private in all groups. TCR clonal expansion peaked in HTLV-1-associated myelopathy patients and was lowest in multiple sclerosis patients.

5'RACE employing 10-nucleotide random UMIs yielded the cDNA. Each CDR3 protein gets one entry after TCRdb re-called the 5' RACE reads with MiXCR. Among tens of thousands of distinct CDR3 sequences, around 3.1% were seen once, and the ten largest hold around 7.7%. Sample time point: longitudinal time-point 1 (baseline). The receptor comes from a woman between 55 and 75 years old with multiple sclerosis. The chain uses TRBV7-8 and TRBJ2-7, with D tentatively TRBD1 or TRBD2 (5 bases each). Material for sequencing was PBMCs. The CDR3 sequence is CASTDGTGSRTYEQYF. CDR3 nucleotides: TGTGCCAGCACCGACGGGACGGGGTCGAGGACCTACGAGCAGTACTTC.